Below, 6 T cell receptor beta chains from the same sample are listed, as sequenced in a study of cytomegalovirus exposure and HLA in healthy donors. 13 Jbeta primers and 60 Vbeta primers were used for the PCR. Some clones are missing from TCRdb's copy, which holds only in-frame ones; the method was immunoSEQ multiplex PCR. The profile covers 120,000 or so clones, with about two thirds appearing a single time and around 3.7% taken by the ten largest. Input material: PBMCs. The receptor set was obtained from a man younger than 45 in good health and CMV-seronegative.

This clone turned up a few times. The rearrangement links TRBV6-6 to TRBJ1-4; 8 bases are shared with TRBD1. This CDR3 contains 14 residues. Germline CDR1 MNHNY, CDR2 SVGAGI (reference sequence). After removal of 5 bases from V and 7 bases from J, the junction contained 6 bases not matched to a gene. CDR3 region: CASSETGEGEKLFF. The CDR3 nucleotides read TGTGCCAGCAGTGAGACAGGGGAAGGTGAAAAACTGTTTTTT.

Note on this clone: A read error may produce the germline difference seen at one junction end. The chain links TRBV7-9 to TRBJ2-2; tentatively, D is TRBD2 (6 bases). The CDR3 has 15 amino acids. Germline V gene lookup returns CDR1 SEHNR and CDR2 FQNEAQ (reference sequence). In DNA, the CDR3 is TGTTCCAGCAGTGAGACGGGGGTTGGGTCCGGGGAGCTGTTTTTT. This translates into CSSSETGVGSGELFF.

The chain joins TRBV4-1 to TRBJ2-5; D is ambiguous. The tail of the sequence fits TRBJ2-7 better, so the J call may be wrong. The CDR3 loop spans 15 amino acids. Germline V CDR1 and CDR2: MGHRA, YSYEKL. Here the CDR3 reads CASSQDGKAGYEQYF. The DNA of the CDR3 is TGCGCCAGCAGCCAAGATGGTAAGGCCGGGTACGAGCAGTACTTC.

The genes are TRBV6-5 and TRBJ2-5; a weak D match, TRBD1 (6 bases). In germline, CDR1 is MNHEY, CDR2 SVGAGI. V was pared by 5 bases and J by 0 bases, with 13 bases between. The CDR3 length is 15 residues. The CDR3 spells CASSRSQGYQETQYF. The CDR3, as DNA: TGTGCCAGCAGTCGATCCCAGGGGTACCAAGAGACCCAGTACTTC.

The gene calls are TRBV11-3 and TRBJ2-2, with unresolved D. The CDR3 contains 14 residues. Trimming cost V 0 bases and J 6 bases, with 8 bases left between them. Looked up from germline, CDR1 is SGHNT and CDR2 is YENEEA. The chain's CDR3 is CASSLDRSAGELFF. Here the CDR3 DNA reads TGTGCCAGCAGCTTAGATAGGAGTGCCGGGGAGCTGTTTTTT. Looking up the rest from reference TRBV11-3 and TRBJ2-2 gives the full variable domain: EAGVVQSPRYKIIEKKQPVAFWCNPISGHNTLYWYLQNLGQGPELLIRYENEEAVDDSQLPKDRFSAERLKGVDSTLKIQPAELGDSAVYLCASSLDRSAGELFFGEGSRLTVL.

The count of this clone is one. CDR3 bases: TGTGCCAGCAGCTTAACTGCATACTCTGGAAACACCATATATTTT. Encoded protein: CASSLTAYSGNTIYF. V is TRBV13 and J is TRBJ1-3; no reliable D call. The V gene's germline CDR1 is PRHDT and CDR2 FYEKMQ (reference sequence). The CDR3 is made up of 15 amino acids. V shed 2 bases and J shed 0 bases, with 8 bases lying between them.